These 22 T cell receptor beta chains were sequenced from one sample in a study of CXCR3-negative and CXCR3-positive naive CD8 T cells. UMI-labeled TRB cDNA libraries were prepared by 5' RACE. TCRdb reprocessed the 5' RACE reads and reports one entry per CDR3 protein, with no DNA. The sample is made up of 45,000 to 60,000 distinct CDR3 sequences, and the top ten hold about 20% of it. What was sequenced was memory CD8+ T cells from blood. These receptor sequences come from a human donor in good health. Some clones in this sample may be carry-over from other donors' samples.

The chain is built from TRBV29-1 and TRBJ2-7; no DNA is available, so the TRBD1 call from TCRdb remains unchecked. This CDR3 spans 13 amino acids. Germline-derived CDR1 and CDR2 are SQVTM and ANQGSEA. Here the CDR3 reads CSVDQGESYEQYF.

The genes are TRBV25-1 and TRBJ2-1; with no DNA, the TCRdb D assignment of TRBD1 cannot be verified. This CDR3 spans 15 amino acids. Germline V gene data show CDR1 as MGHDK and CDR2 as SYGVNS. The CDR3 loop is CASSEGRGALNEQFF. Drawing the rest from reference TRBV25-1 and TRBJ2-1, the complete variable domain is EADIYQTPRYLVIGTGKKITLECSQTMGHDKMYWYQQDPGMELHLIHYSYGVNSTEKGDLSSESTVSRIRTEHFPLTLESARPSHTSQYLCASSEGRGALNEQFFGPGTRLTVL.

V and J are TRBV7-9 and TRBJ1-6; TCRdb picks TRBD1, but there is no DNA to check that call. CDR3 length equals 15 residues. The germline gives CDR1 SEHNR, CDR2 FQNEAQ (reference sequence). CDR3 residues: CASSGGTGGFSPLHF.

The V gene is TRBV2, the J gene TRBJ2-5; TCRdb reports TRBD1, a call that lacks DNA to check it against. Looked up from germline, CDR1 is SNHLY and CDR2 is FYNNEI. The CDR3 contains 11 residues. CDR3 residues: CASMGTETQYF.

This chain joins TRBV5-1 and TRBJ2-5; TCRdb's D call of TRBD1 is untestable without DNA. CDR3 length: 15 residues. Germline V lookup: CDR1 SGHRS, CDR2 YFSETQ. The CDR3 protein is CASHASGGAVETQYF.

The chain joins TRBV20-1 to TRBJ2-3; the TCRdb call, TRBD2, lacks DNA for checking. Germline CDR1 reads DFQATT; CDR2 reads SNEGSKA (reference sequence). This CDR3 comprises 18 residues. The CDR3 is CSARVGLAEVASTDTQYF.

The rearrangement uses TRBV7-8 and TRBJ2-7. Germline lookup yields CDR1 SGHVS and CDR2 FQNEAQ. This CDR3 has 12 residues. CDR3 sequence: CASSLDAGEQYF.

The V gene is TRBV29-1, the J gene TRBJ2-7. Germline values: CDR1 SQVTM, CDR2 ANQGSEA. The CDR3 spans 12 residues. This chain's CDR3 is CSVEENSYEQYF.

This rearrangement joins TRBV7-7 to TRBJ2-5. The CDR3 has 13 amino acids. Looked up from germline, CDR1 is SSHAT and CDR2 is FNYEAQ (reference sequence). The CDR3 here is CASSLSSEETQYF.

This rearrangement joins TRBV6-5 to TRBJ2-7. Germline loops: CDR1 MNHEY, CDR2 SVGAGI. This CDR3 comprises 12 residues. This CDR3 is CASSSTGYEQYF.

V usage is TRBV20-1 and J usage is TRBJ2-7; TCRdb indicates TRBD1, and absent DNA this call remains unverified. CDR1 is DFQATT and CDR2 is SNEGSKA in the germline V gene (reference sequence). The CDR3 runs 14 residues. The CDR3 sequence: CSAGTGEAHYEQYF.

The rearrangement uses TRBV7-2 and TRBJ2-1. CDR1 and CDR2 (germline): SGHTA, FQGNSA. This CDR3 has 15 amino acids. CDR3 residues: CASSLDQGPYNEQFF.

The V call is TRBV28, the J call TRBJ2-1; TCRdb designates TRBD2, a call that cannot be tested without DNA. Germline V gene lookup returns CDR1 MDHEN and CDR2 SYDVKM. This CDR3 region has 13 residues. The CDR3 loop reads CASTGGPGNEQFF.

The chain couples TRBV20-1 to TRBJ1-2; the D call of TRBD1 rests on TCRdb alone, since no DNA is present to check it. This CDR3 has 15 amino acids. The germline CDR1 and CDR2 sequences are DFQATT and SNEGSKA (reference sequence). CDR3 sequence: CSATNNPGTSYGYTF.

The chain recombines TRBV7-3 with TRBJ1-2. The CDR3 sequence is 13 residues long. Germline V gene data show CDR1 as SGHTA and CDR2 as FQGTGA. CDR3 sequence: CASSLDLNYGYTF.

V and J are TRBV2 and TRBJ2-3; lacking DNA, the TRBD2 call made by TCRdb goes unchecked. There are 15 residues in the CDR3. Germline CDR1 and CDR2: SNHLY and FYNNEI. The CDR3 loop is CASSEASEIGDTQYF.

The chain joins TRBV13 to TRBJ2-7; TCRdb outputs TRBD1, but without DNA this stays unchecked. This CDR3 has 15 amino acids. CDR1 is PRHDT, CDR2 FYEKMQ, per germline (reference sequence). CDR3 in amino acids: CASSLGLGQAAEQYF.

This rearrangement joins TRBV20-1 to TRBJ1-1; TCRdb selects TRBD1, and the lack of DNA leaves this call unchecked. Per germline, CDR1 DFQATT and CDR2 SNEGSKA (reference sequence). The CDR3 consists of 18 residues. The CDR3 reads CSASPQGARESVWAEAFF.

The chain couples TRBV4-1 to TRBJ1-4; the TRBD1 assignment by TCRdb is unverifiable without DNA. CDR3 length: 15 residues. From germline, CDR1 is MGHRA and CDR2 YSYEKL. This CDR3 is CASSHEGQLNEKLFF.

The chain recombines TRBV20-1 with TRBJ2-7; TCRdb's assignment of TRBD1 cannot be checked, as there is no DNA. The CDR3 spans 15 residues. The germline V gene has CDR1 DFQATT and CDR2 SNEGSKA (reference sequence). The CDR3 is CSARESGTGGYEQYF.

The chain couples TRBV12-3 or TRBV12-4 to TRBJ2-7; TCRdb's assignment of TRBD2 cannot be checked, as there is no DNA. This CDR3 is built from 16 residues. The CDR3 region is CASSWVATAGVYEQYF.

This chain links TRBV20-1 with TRBJ2-7; the D call from TCRdb, TRBD1, cannot be confirmed without DNA. This CDR3 spans 14 amino acids. From germline, CDR1 is DFQATT and CDR2 SNEGSKA (reference sequence). This CDR3 is CSARVGGTAYEQYF.